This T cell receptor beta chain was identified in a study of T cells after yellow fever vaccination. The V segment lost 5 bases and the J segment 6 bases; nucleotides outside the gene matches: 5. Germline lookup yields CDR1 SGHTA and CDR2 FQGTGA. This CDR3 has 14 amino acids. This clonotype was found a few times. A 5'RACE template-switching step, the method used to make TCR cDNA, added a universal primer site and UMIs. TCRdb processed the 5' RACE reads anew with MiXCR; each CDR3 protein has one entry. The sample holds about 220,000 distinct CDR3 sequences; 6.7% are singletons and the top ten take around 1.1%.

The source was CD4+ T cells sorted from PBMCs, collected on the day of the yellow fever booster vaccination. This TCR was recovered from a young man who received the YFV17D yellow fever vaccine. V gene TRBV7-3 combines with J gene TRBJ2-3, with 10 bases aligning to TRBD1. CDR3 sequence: CASSPTGGPDTQYF. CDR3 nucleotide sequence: TGTGCCAGCAGCCCGACAGGGGGCCCGGATACGCAGTATTTT.